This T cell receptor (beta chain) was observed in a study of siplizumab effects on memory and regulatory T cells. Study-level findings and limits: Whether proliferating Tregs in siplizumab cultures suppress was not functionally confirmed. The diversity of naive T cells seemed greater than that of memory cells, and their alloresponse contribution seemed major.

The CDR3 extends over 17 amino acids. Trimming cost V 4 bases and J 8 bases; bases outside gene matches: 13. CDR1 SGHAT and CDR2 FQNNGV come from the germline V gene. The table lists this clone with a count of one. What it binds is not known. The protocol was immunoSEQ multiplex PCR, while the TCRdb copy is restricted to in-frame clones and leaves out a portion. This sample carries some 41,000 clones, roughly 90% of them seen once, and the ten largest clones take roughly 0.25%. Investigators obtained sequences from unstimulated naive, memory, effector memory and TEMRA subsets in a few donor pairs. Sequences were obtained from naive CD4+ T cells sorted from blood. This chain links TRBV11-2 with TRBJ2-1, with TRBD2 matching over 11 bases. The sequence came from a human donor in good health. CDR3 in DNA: TGTGCCAGCAGCTCCAGACTAGCGGGGAATGGCGGGCATGAGCAGTTCTTC. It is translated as CASSSRLAGNGGHEQFF.